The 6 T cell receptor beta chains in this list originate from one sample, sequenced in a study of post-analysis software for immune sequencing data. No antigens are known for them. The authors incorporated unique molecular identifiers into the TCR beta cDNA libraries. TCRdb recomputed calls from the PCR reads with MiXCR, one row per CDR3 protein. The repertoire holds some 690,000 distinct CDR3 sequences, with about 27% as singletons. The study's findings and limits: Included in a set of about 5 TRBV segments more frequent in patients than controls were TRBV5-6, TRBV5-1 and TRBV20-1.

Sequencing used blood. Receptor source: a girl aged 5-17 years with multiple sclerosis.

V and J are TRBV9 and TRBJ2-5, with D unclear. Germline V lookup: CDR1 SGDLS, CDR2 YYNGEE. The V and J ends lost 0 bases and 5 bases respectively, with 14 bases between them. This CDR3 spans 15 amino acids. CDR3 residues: CASSVAGHSPETQYF. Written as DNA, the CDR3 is TGTGCCAGCAGCGTAGCGGGCCACTCGCCGGAGACCCAGTACTTC.

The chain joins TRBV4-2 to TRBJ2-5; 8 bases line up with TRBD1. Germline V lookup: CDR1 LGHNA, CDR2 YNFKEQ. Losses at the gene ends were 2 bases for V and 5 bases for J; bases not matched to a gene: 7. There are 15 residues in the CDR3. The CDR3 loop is CASSQSGQVGETQYF. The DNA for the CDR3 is TGTGCCAGCAGCCAATCGGGACAGGTTGGTGAGACCCAGTACTTC.

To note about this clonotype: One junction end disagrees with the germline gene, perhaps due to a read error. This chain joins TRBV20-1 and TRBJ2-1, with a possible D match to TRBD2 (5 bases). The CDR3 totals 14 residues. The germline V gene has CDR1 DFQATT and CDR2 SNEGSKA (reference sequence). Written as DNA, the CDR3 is TGCAGTGTTGAGACGGCTAGCTCCCACAATGAGCAGTTCTTC. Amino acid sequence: CSVETASSHNEQFF.

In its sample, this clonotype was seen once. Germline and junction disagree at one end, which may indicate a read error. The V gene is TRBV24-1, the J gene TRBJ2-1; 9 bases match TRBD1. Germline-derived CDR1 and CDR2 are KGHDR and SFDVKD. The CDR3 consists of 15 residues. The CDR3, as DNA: TGTGCCACCAGTGGTCGGACAGGGGCGACTAATGCGCAGTTCTTC. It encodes CATSGRTGATNAQFF.

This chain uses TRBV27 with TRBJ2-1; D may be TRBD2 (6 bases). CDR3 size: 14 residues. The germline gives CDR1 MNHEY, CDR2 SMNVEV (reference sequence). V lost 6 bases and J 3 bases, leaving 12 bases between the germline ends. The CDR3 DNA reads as TGTGCCAGCAGAACCGGGGGTAACTACAATGAGCAGTTCTTC. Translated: CASRTGGNYNEQFF.

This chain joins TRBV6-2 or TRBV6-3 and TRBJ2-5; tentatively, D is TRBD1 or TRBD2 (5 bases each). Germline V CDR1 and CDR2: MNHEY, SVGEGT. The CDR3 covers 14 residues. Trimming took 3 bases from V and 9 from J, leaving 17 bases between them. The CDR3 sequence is CASSYSGTREPQYF. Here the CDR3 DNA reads TGTGCCAGCAGTTATTCCGGGACGAGGGAGCCCCAGTACTTC.